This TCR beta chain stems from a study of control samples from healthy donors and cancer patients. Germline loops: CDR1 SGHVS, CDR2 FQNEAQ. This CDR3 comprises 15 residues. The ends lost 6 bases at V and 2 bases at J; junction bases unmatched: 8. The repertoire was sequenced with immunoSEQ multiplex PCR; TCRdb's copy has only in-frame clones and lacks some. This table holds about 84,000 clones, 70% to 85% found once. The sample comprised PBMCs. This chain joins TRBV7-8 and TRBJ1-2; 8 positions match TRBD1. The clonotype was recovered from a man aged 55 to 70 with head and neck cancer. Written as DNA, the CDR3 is TGTGCCAGCAGGAAGACAGGGGCCCCAAACTATGGCTACACCTTC. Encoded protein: CASRKTGAPNYGYTF.